Following are 21 T cell receptor beta chains from one sample sequenced in a study of cytomegalovirus exposure and HLA in healthy donors. The primer mix had 60 Vbeta and 13 Jbeta primers. Data came from immunoSEQ multiplex PCR; TCRdb stores just in-frame clones and leaves some out. The repertoire shows some 180,000 clones; the top ten hold under 6.5%. Input material: PBMCs. The receptors shown here come from a man aged 25 to 40 in good health and CMV-seronegative.

The CDR3 region is CASSLGDSVEQYF. The CDR3 DNA reads TGTGCCAGCAGCTTGGGGGACAGTGTAGAGCAGTACTTC. The V gene is TRBV5-4, the J gene TRBJ2-7; 7 positions match TRBD1. V shed 0 bases and J 7 bases; nucleotides not matched to a gene: 4. CDR1 and CDR2 (germline): SGHNT, YYREEE (reference sequence). The CDR3 loop spans 13 amino acids.

The chain links TRBV19 to TRBJ2-5, with 8 positions matching TRBD2. Germline CDR1 is LNHDA and CDR2 is SQIVND (reference sequence). V gave up 5 bases and J gave up 7 bases; unmatched junction bases: 15. The CDR3 contains 16 residues. Written as DNA, the CDR3 is TGTGCCAGTAGTCCGGGACTAGTGTCAGTTAGGGGGACCCAGTACTTC. Translated: CASSPGLVSVRGTQYF.

The chain employs TRBV19 and TRBJ2-7; possibly TRBD1 for D (6 bases). The CDR3 loop spans 16 amino acids. Germline loops: CDR1 LNHDA, CDR2 SQIVND (reference sequence). V was pared by 6 bases and J by 1 base, with 19 bases between. The chain's CDR3 is CASSKKGVGTSYEQYF. In DNA, the CDR3 is TGTGCCAGTAGCAAGAAGGGGGTAGGAACGTCCTACGAGCAGTACTTC.

The chain couples TRBV5-1 to TRBJ2-7; D uncertain. V lost 4 bases to trimming and J lost 3 bases, with 8 bases between them. Germline V lookup: CDR1 SGHRS, CDR2 YFSETQ. The CDR3 spans 12 residues. In DNA, the CDR3 is TGCGCCAGCAGCCAAAACTACTACGAGCAGTACTTC. This codes for CASSQNYYEQYF.

This sequence joins TRBV28 and TRBJ2-1; D call uncertain. CDR3 size: 16 residues. The V end lost 5 bases, the J end lost 5 bases, and 19 bases lay between the germline ends. Germline values: CDR1 MDHEN, CDR2 SYDVKM. This CDR3 is CASSGFQSRLDNEQFF. The CDR3, as DNA: TGTGCCAGCAGTGGCTTCCAATCCAGGCTTGACAATGAGCAGTTCTTC.

The CDR3 sequence: CASSFLSGDTGELFF. Written as DNA, the CDR3 is TGTGCCAGCAGCTTTCTCTCAGGGGACACCGGGGAGCTGTTTTTT. The chain employs TRBV5-4 and TRBJ2-2; a possible D gene is TRBD1 (6 bases). Trimming cost V 2 bases and J 3 bases, with 11 bases left between them. Per the germline V gene, CDR1 is SGHNT and CDR2 is YYREEE (reference sequence). The CDR3 runs to 15 residues.

This chain links TRBV6-1 with TRBJ1-5; 7 bases agree with TRBD1. CDR3 length: 13 amino acids. The V segment lost 10 bases and the J segment 6 bases; nucleotides outside the gene matches: 9. The germline V gene has CDR1 MNHNS and CDR2 SASEGT. CDR3 loop: CATRQGYGQPQHF. CDR3 nucleotides: TGTGCCACCCGACAGGGTTACGGTCAGCCCCAGCATTTT.

This sequence joins TRBV19 and TRBJ1-5; 10 bases agree with TRBD1. Germline V gives CDR1 LNHDA, CDR2 SQIVND (reference sequence). This CDR3 contains 16 residues. Germline trimming cut 7 bases from V and 4 bases from J; bases unmatched to any gene: 10. DNA of the CDR3: TGTGCCAGTACCCCTAATAGGGGACAGGGGAATCAGCCCCAGCATTTT. This gives the protein CASTPNRGQGNQPQHF.

This chain links TRBV5-6 with TRBJ1-6, with TRBD1 identical over 8 bases. Trimming at V came to 6 bases and at J to 9 bases, leaving 5 bases not matched to a gene. From germline, CDR1 is SGHDT and CDR2 YYEEEE. The CDR3 extends over 13 amino acids. CDR3 sequence: CASKGQGRSPLHF. The CDR3 DNA is TGTGCCAGCAAAGGACAGGGTCGTTCACCCCTCCACTTT.

The genes are TRBV6-5 and TRBJ2-1; a possible D gene is TRBD2 (6 bases). Germline CDR1 is MNHEY and CDR2 is SVGAGI. The CDR3 is made up of 16 amino acids. V lost 2 bases and J 8 bases, leaving 19 bases between the germline ends. CDR3 sequence reads: CASSYAGSPLEYEQFF. The DNA of the CDR3 is TGTGCCAGCAGTTACGCGGGGTCGCCCCTAGAATATGAGCAGTTCTTC.

The rearrangement links TRBV2 to TRBJ2-5, with D perhaps TRBD1 (5 bases). The V end lost 7 bases, the J end lost 5 bases, and 8 bases lay between the germline ends. Germline V gene data show CDR1 as SNHLY and CDR2 as FYNNEI. This CDR3 region has 11 residues. The CDR3 protein is CASTSGETQYF. The CDR3 DNA reads TGTGCCAGCACTTCAGGGGAGACCCAGTACTTC.

The V gene is TRBV4-1, the J gene TRBJ1-3; D unresolved. The CDR3 totals 16 residues. Germline CDR1 is MGHRA and CDR2 is YSYEKL. Trimming pared 5 bases from V and 4 bases from J, leaving 18 bases between. CDR3 DNA: TGCGCCAGCAGCTTCCGACTAGCGGCGGGAGGAAACACCATATATTTT. Translating gives CASSFRLAAGGNTIYF.

J is TRBJ2-1 and V is TRBV15; 13 nucleotides agree with TRBD2. Germline V CDR1 and CDR2: LNHNV, YYDKDF (reference sequence). The ends lost 4 bases at V and 6 bases at J; junction bases unmatched: 9. The CDR3 has 17 amino acids. CDR3 loop: CATSKGLAGPYSNEQFF. DNA of the CDR3: TGTGCCACCAGCAAGGGACTAGCGGGGCCCTACAGCAATGAGCAGTTCTTC.

The rearrangement joins TRBV29-1 to TRBJ2-5, with unresolved D. The CDR3 extends over 14 amino acids. Between the trimmed V and J ends, which lost 1 base and 5 bases, there was a span of 14 bases. The V gene's germline CDR1 is SQVTM and CDR2 ANQGSEA. CDR3 protein: CSVEVSGRRETQYF. The DNA of the CDR3 is TGCAGCGTTGAAGTCTCAGGCCGACGGGAGACCCAGTACTTC.

The genes are TRBV11-3 and TRBJ1-4; D might be TRBD1 (6 bases). This CDR3 spans 12 amino acids. Trimming took 10 bases from V and 6 from J, leaving 12 bases between them. The germline V gene has CDR1 SGHNT and CDR2 YENEEA. The CDR3 reads CAIRGADEKLFF. The CDR3 DNA reads as TGTGCCATCCGGGGGGCAGATGAAAAACTGTTTTTT.

The CDR3, as DNA: TGTGCCAGCAGCTTAACCACAACCGGGACAGCGAACCAAGAGACCCAGTACTTC. Its translation is CASSLTTTGTANQETQYF. J is TRBJ2-5 and V is TRBV7-8, with 7 bases matching TRBD1. From germline, CDR1 is SGHVS and CDR2 FQNEAQ. J lost 0 bases, V lost 2 bases, and 12 bases had no gene match. The CDR3 sequence is 18 residues long.

V gene TRBV25-1 combines with J gene TRBJ1-3, with TRBD1 identical over 7 bases. The V and J ends lost 4 bases and 2 bases, in that order; junction bases with no gene match: 8. CDR1 and CDR2 from the germline V gene are MGHDK and SYGVNS. The CDR3 totals 16 residues. DNA of the CDR3: TGTGCCAGCAGTGCTCAGACAGGGCCAACTGGAAACACCATATATTTT. This encodes CASSAQTGPTGNTIYF.

In nucleotides, the CDR3 is TGTGCCAGCTCTGAGGGGGGGGCAAACACTGAAGCTTTCTTT. Protein: CASSEGGANTEAFF. The V call is TRBV18, the J call TRBJ1-1; D possibly corresponds to TRBD1 (6 bases). The CDR3 consists of 14 residues. V lost 6 bases and J 2 bases, leaving 13 bases between the germline ends. Germline CDR1 is KGHSH and CDR2 is LQKENI.

V usage is TRBV11-3 and J usage is TRBJ2-2; unclear D gene. This CDR3 is 14 amino acids long. Looked up from germline, CDR1 is SGHNT and CDR2 is YENEEA. V shed 4 bases and J shed 6 bases, with 12 bases lying between them. This CDR3 is CASSSGLVAGELFF. For the CDR3, the DNA is TGTGCCAGCAGCTCAGGATTGGTAGCCGGGGAGCTGTTTTTT.

Written as DNA, the CDR3 is TGCGCCCTCAGGGGGCAGGGGAGGACAGATACGCAGTATTTT. Its protein is CALRGQGRTDTQYF. This sequence joins TRBV5-1 and TRBJ2-3; 8 nucleotides match TRBD1. The ends lost 10 bases at V and 3 bases at J; junction bases unmatched: 10. Per germline, CDR1 SGHRS and CDR2 YFSETQ. This CDR3 has 14 amino acids.

V usage is TRBV5-4 and J usage is TRBJ2-3; a possible D gene is TRBD1 (5 bases). This CDR3 region has 15 residues. The ends were cut back, 0 bases at V and 8 bases at J, with 16 bases in the middle. CDR1 is SGHNT and CDR2 is YYREEE in the germline V gene (reference sequence). In DNA form, the CDR3 reads TGTGCCAGCAGCTTGGAACAGGCAAGCTTGGTTACGCAGTATTTT. This sequence encodes CASSLEQASLVTQYF. The variable domain in full, with the rest retrieved from reference TRBV5-4 and TRBJ2-3, is ETGVTQSPTHLIKTRGQQVTLRCSSQSGHNTVSWYQQALGQGPQFIFQYYREEENGRGNFPPRFSGLQFPNYSSELNVNALELDDSALYLCASSLEQASLVTQYFGPGTRLTVL.